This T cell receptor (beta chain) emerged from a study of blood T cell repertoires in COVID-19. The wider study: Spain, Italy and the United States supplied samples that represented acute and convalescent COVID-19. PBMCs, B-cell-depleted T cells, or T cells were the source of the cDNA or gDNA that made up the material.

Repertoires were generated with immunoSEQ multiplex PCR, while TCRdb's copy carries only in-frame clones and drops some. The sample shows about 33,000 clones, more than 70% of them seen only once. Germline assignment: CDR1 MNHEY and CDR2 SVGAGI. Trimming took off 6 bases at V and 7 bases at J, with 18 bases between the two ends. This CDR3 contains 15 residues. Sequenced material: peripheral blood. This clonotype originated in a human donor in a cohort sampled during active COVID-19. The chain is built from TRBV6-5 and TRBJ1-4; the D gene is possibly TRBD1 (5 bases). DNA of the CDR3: TGTGCCAGCAGAGACGACAGCTGGGGGGGTGAAAAACTGTTTTTT. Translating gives CASRDDSWGGEKLFF.